Sequencing of this T cell receptor beta chain was carried out in a study of blood T cell repertoires in COVID-19. Study at large: The United States, Italy and Spain supplied acute and convalescent COVID-19 samples. The cDNA or gDNA used as material had been derived from T cells, B-cell-depleted T cells, or PBMCs.

The germline V gene encodes CDR1 LGHNA and CDR2 YSLEER. CDR3 length: 18 amino acids. The V segment lost 0 bases and the J segment 1 base; nucleotides outside the gene matches: 12. In the authors' workflow: Estimated nucleated cell counts came from reference gene primer amplification. Sequenced by immunoSEQ multiplex PCR; TCRdb stores in-frame clones only, minus some. D and trimming were read from the DNA, whereas the V and J calls and clone size are those reported in that table. Of tens of thousands of clones listed, approximately 85% are singletons. Input material: peripheral blood. This TCR was sampled from a human donor in a cohort sampled during active COVID-19. This chain links TRBV4-3 with TRBJ2-7; 7 bases are a match to TRBD1. The chain's CDR3 is CASSQDLKGQHLSYEQYF. In DNA form, the CDR3 reads TGCGCCAGCAGCCAAGACCTAAAGGGACAGCACCTTTCCTACGAGCAGTACTTC.